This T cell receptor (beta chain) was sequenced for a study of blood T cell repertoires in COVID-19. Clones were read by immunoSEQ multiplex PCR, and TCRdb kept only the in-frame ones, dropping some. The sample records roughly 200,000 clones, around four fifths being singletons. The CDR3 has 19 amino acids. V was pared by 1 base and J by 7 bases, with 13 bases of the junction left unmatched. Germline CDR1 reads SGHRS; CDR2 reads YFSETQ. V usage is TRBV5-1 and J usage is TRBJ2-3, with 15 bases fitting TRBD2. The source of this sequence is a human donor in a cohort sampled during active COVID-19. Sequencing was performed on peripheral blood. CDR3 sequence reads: CASSLSGQPGLAGGYTQYF. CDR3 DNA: TGCGCCAGCAGCTTGTCCGGACAACCGGGACTAGCGGGAGGATATACGCAGTATTTT. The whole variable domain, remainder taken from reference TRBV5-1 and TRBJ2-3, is KAGVTQTPRYLIKTRGQQVTLSCSPISGHRSVSWYQQTPGQGLQFLFEYFSETQRNKGNFPGRFSGRQFSNSRSEMNVSTLELGDSALYLCASSLSGQPGLAGGYTQYFGPGTRLTVL.